One and the same sample provided the 24 T cell receptor beta chains below, sequenced in a study of OX40 agonist ivuxolimab in advanced cancers. Sequenced by immunoSEQ multiplex PCR; TCRdb stores in-frame clones only, minus some. The repertoire holds some 59,000 clones, with about 90% as singletons. The sequencing used CD4+ or CD8+ T cells sorted from blood, collected in a trial of the OX40 agonist ivuxolimab. The receptor set was obtained from an adult with an advanced solid tumor such as melanoma, head and neck, liver or kidney cancer.

This chain joins TRBV6-5 and TRBJ2-3; 10 nucleotides agree with TRBD1. CDR1 MNHEY and CDR2 SVGAGI come from the germline V gene. This CDR3 comprises 16 residues. V lost 2 bases to trimming and J lost 3 bases; unmatched junction nucleotides: 5. The CDR3 sequence is CASSYRGQGGTDTQYF. The DNA for the CDR3 is TGTGCCAGCAGTTACCGCGGACAGGGGGGGACAGATACGCAGTATTTT.

This clone turned up a few times. This rearrangement joins TRBV18 to TRBJ1-5; D call uncertain. The CDR3 extends over 14 amino acids. V was cut by 1 base and J by 0 bases, with 4 bases left in between. Germline V gene data show CDR1 as KGHSH and CDR2 as LQKENI. In nucleotides, the CDR3 is TGTGCCAGCTCACCACAGGGTAGCAATCAGCCCCAGCATTTT. This encodes CASSPQGSNQPQHF. The full variable domain, its missing parts supplied by reference TRBV18 and TRBJ1-5, is NAGVMQNPRHLVRRRGQEARLRCSPMKGHSHVYWYRQLPEEGLKFMVYLQKENIIDESGMPKERFSAEFPKEGPSILRIQQVVRGDSAAYFCASSPQGSNQPQHFGDGTRLSIL.

J is TRBJ1-4 and V is TRBV27; D remains unclear. Germline V gene data show CDR1 as MNHEY and CDR2 as SMNVEV (reference sequence). The CDR3 covers 12 residues. V lost 10 bases to trimming and J lost 7 bases, with 13 bases between them. In DNA form, the CDR3 reads TGTGCCACTACCGTGGCGGGTGAAAAACTGTTTTTT. The encoded protein is CATTVAGEKLFF.

This clone was observed a single time. V usage is TRBV19 and J usage is TRBJ2-7; D possibly corresponds to TRBD1 (6 bases). V was shortened by 7 bases and J by 3 bases, with 16 bases between the two germline ends. This CDR3 contains 14 residues. The germline CDR1 and CDR2 sequences are LNHDA and SQIVND (reference sequence). The CDR3 DNA reads TGTGCCAGTACCCGGACAGCAGATGGCTACGAGCAGTACTTC. This gives the protein CASTRTADGYEQYF. Together with reference TRBV19 and TRBJ2-7, the CDR3 gives the full variable domain: DGGITQSPKYLFRKEGQNVTLSCEQNLNHDAMYWYRQDPGQGLRLIYYSQIVNDFQKGDIAEGYSVSREKKESFPLTVTSAQKNPTAFYLCASTRTADGYEQYFGPGTRLTVT.

The V and J genes are TRBV25-1 and TRBJ2-7; TRBD2 matches at 9 bases. Germline values: CDR1 MGHDK, CDR2 SYGVNS. Germline trimming cut 4 bases from V and 5 bases from J; bases unmatched to any gene: 6. CDR3 length: 14 residues. The CDR3 here is CASSGLAGGNEQYF. The DNA of the CDR3 is TGTGCCAGCAGTGGATTGGCGGGAGGGAACGAGCAGTACTTC.

The genes are TRBV15 and TRBJ1-3; D is unresolved. The V gene lost 5 bases and the J gene lost 4 bases, with 12 bases spanning the gap. Germline assignment: CDR1 LNHNV and CDR2 YYDKDF (reference sequence). The CDR3 has 14 residues. CDR3 nucleotide sequence: TGTGCCACCAGCGGCTGGGGTGACGGAAACACCATATATTTT. Its protein product is CATSGWGDGNTIYF.

The genes are TRBV21-1 and TRBJ2-1; the D call of TRBD2 is as the table states it, not checked on the DNA. TRBV21-1 is a known pseudogene. The CDR3 runs to 18 residues. In nucleotides, the CDR3 is TGTGCCAACGTCGGGAGTCCTAGCGGGAGTGGTTCCTACAATGAGCAGTTCTTC. Encoded protein: CANVGSPSGSGSYNEQFF.

V is TRBV9 and J is TRBJ2-1; perhaps TRBD2 as D (6 bases). The CDR3 has 15 amino acids. Between the trimmed V and J ends, which lost 0 bases and 2 bases, there was a span of 9 bases. Germline assignment: CDR1 SGDLS and CDR2 YYNGEE. CDR3 in amino acids: CASSVGDSTYNEQFF. CDR3 nucleotides: TGTGCCAGCAGCGTAGGGGACTCAACCTACAATGAGCAGTTCTTC. The full variable domain, completed using reference TRBV9 and TRBJ2-1, is DSGVTQTPKHLITATGQRVTLRCSPRSGDLSVYWYQQSLDQGLQFLIQYYNGEERAKGNILERFSAQQFPDLHSELNLSSLELGDSALYFCASSVGDSTYNEQFFGPGTRLTVL.

V gene TRBV5-4 combines with J gene TRBJ2-6, with D tentatively TRBD2 (6 bases). Trimming left V 10 bases short and J 0 bases short, with 17 bases between. The CDR3 consists of 16 residues. The germline gives CDR1 SGHNT, CDR2 YYREEE (reference sequence). For the CDR3, the DNA is TGTGCCGGGGGGTTACAGCAGAGCTCTGGGGCCAACGTCCTGACTTTC. This encodes CAGGLQQSSGANVLTF.

The J gene is TRBJ2-3, the V gene TRBV5-1; D not resolved. This CDR3 is built from 16 residues. Germline CDR1 and CDR2: SGHRS and YFSETQ. V lost 0 bases to trimming and J lost 0 bases, with 11 bases between them. The CDR3 reads CASSLEGGFSTDTQYF. The CDR3 DNA follows: TGCGCCAGCAGCTTGGAGGGCGGCTTCAGCACAGATACGCAGTATTTT.

V and J are TRBV6-5 and TRBJ1-1; D is perhaps TRBD1 (5 bases). Germline loops: CDR1 MNHEY, CDR2 SVGAGI. V was shortened by 5 bases and J by 4 bases, with 17 bases between the two germline ends. The CDR3 runs to 15 residues. The CDR3 loop reads CASSGGGIGSTEAFF. The DNA for the CDR3 is TGTGCCAGCAGTGGGGGGGGGATAGGAAGCACTGAAGCTTTCTTT.

This chain joins TRBV10-3 and TRBJ1-2, with a tentative D call TRBD1 (5 bases). The CDR3 length is 13 residues. CDR1 and CDR2 (germline): ENHRY, SYGVKD. Trimming removed 2 bases from V and 4 bases from J, with 8 bases in between. In DNA, the CDR3 is TGTGCCATCAGTGAGGATGGGACCTATGGCTACACCTTC. It specifies CAISEDGTYGYTF.

The rearrangement uses TRBV7-2 and TRBJ1-1; maybe TRBD1 (5 bases). V lost 1 base, J lost 4 bases, and 16 bases lay in between. CDR1 and CDR2 from the germline V gene are SGHTA and FQGNSA. The CDR3 sequence is 16 residues long. The CDR3: CASSLGWGTWSTEAFF. DNA of the CDR3: TGTGCCAGCAGCTTAGGATGGGGGACGTGGAGCACTGAAGCTTTCTTT.

V is TRBV20-1 and J is TRBJ1-2, with D possibly TRBD1 on 5 matching bases. Germline V CDR1 and CDR2: DFQATT, SNEGSKA (reference sequence). This CDR3 contains 10 residues. V was trimmed by 8 bases and J by 8 bases, leaving 12 bases between them. The CDR3 region is CSFLGQGYTF. DNA of the CDR3: TGCAGTTTCCTGGGGCAAGGCTACACCTTC.

V usage is TRBV7-2 and J usage is TRBJ2-6, with D possibly TRBD1 on 6 matching bases. Trimming took 2 bases from V and 4 from J, leaving 21 bases between them. The germline V gene has CDR1 SGHTA and CDR2 FQGNSA. CDR3 size: 19 residues. CDR3 sequence: CASSLRTGRGATGANVLTF. As DNA, the CDR3 is TGTGCCAGCAGCTTAAGGACGGGCAGGGGCGCTACGGGGGCCAACGTCCTGACTTTC.

The chain recombines TRBV16 with TRBJ1-3; no clear D gene. CDR1 and CDR2 (germline): KGHSY, FQNENV. V lost 4 bases and J 9 bases, leaving 16 bases between the germline ends. This CDR3 spans 14 amino acids. In DNA, the CDR3 is TGTGCCAGCAGCCGGACTATCCCAGTGAGCACCATATATTTT. Translation: CASSRTIPVSTIYF. The variable domain in full, with the rest retrieved from reference TRBV16 and TRBJ1-3, is GEEVAQTPKHLVRGEGQKAKLYCAPIKGHSYVFWYQQVLKNEFKFLISFQNENVFDETGMPKERFSAKCLPNSPCSLEIQATKLEDSAVYFCASSRTIPVSTIYFGEGSWLTVV.

V gene TRBV28 combines with J gene TRBJ1-5, with D perhaps TRBD1 (6 bases). Germline V lookup: CDR1 MDHEN, CDR2 SYDVKM. This CDR3 contains 19 residues. The V end was cut by 3 bases, the J end by 0 bases, with 21 bases between. CDR3 amino acids: CASSFAVARQAHSNQPQHF. The CDR3 region has the DNA TGTGCCAGCAGTTTTGCTGTTGCCCGACAGGCTCATAGCAATCAGCCCCAGCATTTT. Supplemented by reference TRBV28 and TRBJ1-5, the full variable domain reads DVKVTQSSRYLVKRTGEKVFLECVQDMDHENMFWYRQDPGLGLRLIYFSYDVKMKEKGDIPEGYSVSREKKERFSLILESASTNQTSMYLCASSFAVARQAHSNQPQHFGDGTRLSIL.

The genes are TRBV4-1 and TRBJ1-5; tentative D call: TRBD1 (6 bases). The germline CDR1 and CDR2 sequences are MGHRA and YSYEKL. This CDR3 spans 16 amino acids. V dropped 2 bases and J dropped 7 bases, with 18 bases sitting between them. CDR3 sequence: CASSQRARGAGQPQHF. CDR3 sequence (DNA): TGCGCCAGCAGCCAAAGGGCTCGGGGGGCCGGACAGCCCCAGCATTTT.

The chain carries TRBV19 and TRBJ1-5; maybe TRBD1 (5 bases). The CDR3 loop spans 16 amino acids. V was cut by 1 base and J by 2 bases, with 12 bases left in between. Germline V lookup: CDR1 LNHDA, CDR2 SQIVND (reference sequence). The CDR3 region is CASSIAGGVGNQPQHF. CDR3 bases: TGTGCCAGTAGTATAGCGGGGGGGGTGGGCAATCAGCCCCAGCATTTT.

With regard to this clone: The junction departs from germline at one end; a sequencing error may be responsible. This rearrangement joins TRBV7-9 to TRBJ1-3; no definite D call. The CDR3 runs to 12 residues. CDR1 is SEHNR, CDR2 FQNEAQ, per germline (reference sequence). The CDR3 sequence: CASSFRGDTIYF. DNA of the CDR3: TGTGCCAGCAGCTTCCGTGGAGACACCATATATTTT.

The V and J genes are TRBV7-9 and TRBJ1-2; D perhaps matches TRBD1 (5 bases). CDR1 and CDR2 (germline): SEHNR, FQNEAQ (reference sequence). The V end lost 1 base, the J end lost 5 bases, and 5 bases lay between the germline ends. The CDR3 spans 12 residues. The CDR3 here is CASSLGQYGYTF. As DNA, the CDR3 is TGTGCCAGCAGCTTAGGACAGTATGGCTACACCTTC.

This chain connects TRBV5-1 to TRBJ2-5, with D possibly TRBD2 on 7 matching bases. The V gene lost 0 bases and the J gene lost 4 bases, with 16 bases spanning the gap. This CDR3 has 16 residues. The germline gives CDR1 SGHRS, CDR2 YFSETQ. CDR3 region: CASSLAGGGGTETQYF. CDR3 nucleotide sequence: TGCGCCAGCAGCTTGGCTGGTGGCGGGGGCACAGAGACCCAGTACTTC.

The chain combines TRBV7-2 with TRBJ2-1; 7 bases are a match to TRBD2. The CDR3 has 14 amino acids. From germline, CDR1 is SGHTA and CDR2 FQGNSA. Germline trimming cut 3 bases from V and 7 bases from J; bases unmatched to any gene: 6. The CDR3 sequence: CASSFPTSSNEQFF. Written as DNA, the CDR3 is TGTGCCAGCAGCTTTCCGACTAGCTCAAATGAGCAGTTCTTC.

The chain has TRBV9 and TRBJ2-5; D perhaps matches TRBD2 (5 bases). Germline V gives CDR1 SGDLS, CDR2 YYNGEE. CDR3 length equals 14 residues. V dropped 4 bases and J dropped 5 bases, with 15 bases sitting between them. CDR3 bases: TGTGCCAGCAGCCCCCTCCGGGATGGGGAGACCCAGTACTTC. It encodes CASSPLRDGETQYF.